This T cell receptor (beta chain) was captured by sequencing in a study of shared clonotypes between healthy human individuals. About the research overall: Each donor contributed plates that comprised three CD4 naive, three CD4 memory, two CD8 naive and one CD8 memory.

From germline, CDR1 is SGHRS and CDR2 YFSETQ. The CDR3 contains 16 residues. V shed 4 bases and J shed 3 bases, with 20 bases lying between them. Only in-frame clones appear in the TCRdb table, and some are missing; sequencing was by immunoSEQ multiplex PCR. The sample includes millions of clones, 90% to 95% of them seen just once. The rearrangement links TRBV5-1 to TRBJ2-7; weak D call: TRBD2 (7 bases). What was sequenced was naive CD4+ T cells sorted from blood. Subset described: CD45RA+ positively selected. This receptor was identified in a man aged 18 to 29 in good health. CDR3 amino acids: CASSPLGGGTVYEQYF. In nucleotides, the CDR3 is TGCGCCAGCAGCCCCTTGGGGGGGGGCACCGTCTACGAGCAGTACTTC.